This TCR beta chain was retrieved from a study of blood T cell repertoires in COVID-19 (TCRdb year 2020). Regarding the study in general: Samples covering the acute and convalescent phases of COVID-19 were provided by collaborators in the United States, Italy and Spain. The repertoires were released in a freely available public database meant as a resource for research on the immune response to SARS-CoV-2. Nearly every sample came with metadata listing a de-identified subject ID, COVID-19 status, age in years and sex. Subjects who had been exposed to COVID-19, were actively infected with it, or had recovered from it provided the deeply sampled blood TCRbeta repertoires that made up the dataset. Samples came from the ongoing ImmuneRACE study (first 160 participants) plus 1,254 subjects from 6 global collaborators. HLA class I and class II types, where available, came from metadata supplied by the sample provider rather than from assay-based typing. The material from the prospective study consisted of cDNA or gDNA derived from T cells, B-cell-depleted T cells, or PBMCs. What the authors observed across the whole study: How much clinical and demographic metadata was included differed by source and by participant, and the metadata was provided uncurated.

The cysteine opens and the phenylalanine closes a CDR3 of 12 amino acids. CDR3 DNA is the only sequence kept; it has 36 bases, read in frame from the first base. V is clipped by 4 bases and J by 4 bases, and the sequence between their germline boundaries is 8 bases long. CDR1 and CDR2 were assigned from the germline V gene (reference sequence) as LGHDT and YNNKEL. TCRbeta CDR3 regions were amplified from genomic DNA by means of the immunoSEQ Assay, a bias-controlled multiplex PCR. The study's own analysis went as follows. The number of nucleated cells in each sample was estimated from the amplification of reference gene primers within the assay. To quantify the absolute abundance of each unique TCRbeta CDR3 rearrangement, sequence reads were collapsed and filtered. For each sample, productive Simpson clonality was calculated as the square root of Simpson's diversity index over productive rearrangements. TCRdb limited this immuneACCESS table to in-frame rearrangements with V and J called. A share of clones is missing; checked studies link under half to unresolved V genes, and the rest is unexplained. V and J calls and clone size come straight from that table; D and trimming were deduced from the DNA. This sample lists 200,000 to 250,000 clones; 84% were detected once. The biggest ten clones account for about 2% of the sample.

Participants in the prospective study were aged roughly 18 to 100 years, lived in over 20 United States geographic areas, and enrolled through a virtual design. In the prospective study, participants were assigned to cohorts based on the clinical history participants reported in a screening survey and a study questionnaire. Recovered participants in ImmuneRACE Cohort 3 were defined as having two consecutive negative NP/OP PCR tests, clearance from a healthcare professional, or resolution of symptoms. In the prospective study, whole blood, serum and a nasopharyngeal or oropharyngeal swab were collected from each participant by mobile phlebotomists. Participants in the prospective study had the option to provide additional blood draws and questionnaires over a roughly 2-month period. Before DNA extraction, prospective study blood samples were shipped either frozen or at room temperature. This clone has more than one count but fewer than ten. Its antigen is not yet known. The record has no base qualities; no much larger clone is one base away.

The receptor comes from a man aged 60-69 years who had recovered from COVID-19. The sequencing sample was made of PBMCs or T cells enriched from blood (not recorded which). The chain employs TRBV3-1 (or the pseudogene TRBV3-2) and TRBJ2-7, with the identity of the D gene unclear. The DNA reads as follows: TGTGCCAGCAGCCTATCGGGTTACGAGCAGTACTTC. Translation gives CASSLSGYEQYF.